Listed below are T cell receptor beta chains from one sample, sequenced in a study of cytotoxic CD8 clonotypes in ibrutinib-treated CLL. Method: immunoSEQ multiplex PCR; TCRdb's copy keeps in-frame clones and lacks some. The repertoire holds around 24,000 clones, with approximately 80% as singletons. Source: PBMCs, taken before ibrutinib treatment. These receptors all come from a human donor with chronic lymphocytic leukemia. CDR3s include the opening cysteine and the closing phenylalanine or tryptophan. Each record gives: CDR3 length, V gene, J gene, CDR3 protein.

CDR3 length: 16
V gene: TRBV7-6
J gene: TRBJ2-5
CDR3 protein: CASSLQASGQGETQYF

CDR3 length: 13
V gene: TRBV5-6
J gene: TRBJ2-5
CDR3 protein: CASSLVLQETQYF

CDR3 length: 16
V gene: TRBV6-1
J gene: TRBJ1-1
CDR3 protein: CASSEVNRRPNTEAFF

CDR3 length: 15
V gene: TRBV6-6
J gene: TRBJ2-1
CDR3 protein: CASRPGTSSRNEQFF

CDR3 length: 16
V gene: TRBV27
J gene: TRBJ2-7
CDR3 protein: CASSLNPDMKTYEQYF

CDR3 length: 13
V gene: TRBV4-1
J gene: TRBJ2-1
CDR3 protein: CASSQVKFDEQFF

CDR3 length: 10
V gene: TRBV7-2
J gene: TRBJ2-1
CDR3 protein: CASSGGLWFF

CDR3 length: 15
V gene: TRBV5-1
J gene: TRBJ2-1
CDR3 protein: CASSLGWTSMNEQFF

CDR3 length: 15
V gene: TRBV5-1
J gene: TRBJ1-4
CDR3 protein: CASSLEGAPNEKLFF

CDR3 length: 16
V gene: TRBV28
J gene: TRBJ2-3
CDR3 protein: CASSFLGGPHTDTQYF

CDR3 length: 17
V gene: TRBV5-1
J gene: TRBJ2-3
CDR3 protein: CASSLALAGGPQDTQYF

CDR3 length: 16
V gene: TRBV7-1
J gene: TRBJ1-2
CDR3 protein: CASSQGRTGTTYGYTF

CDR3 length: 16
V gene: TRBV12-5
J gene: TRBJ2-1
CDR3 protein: CASGGLAGDPRDEQFF

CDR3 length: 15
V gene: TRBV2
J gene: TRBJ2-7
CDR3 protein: CASSEGKGDSYEQYF

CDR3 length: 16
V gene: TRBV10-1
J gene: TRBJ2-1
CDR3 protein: CASSRGRVGSYNEQFF

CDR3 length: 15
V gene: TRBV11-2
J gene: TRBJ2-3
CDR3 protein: CASSLTVEGTDTQYF

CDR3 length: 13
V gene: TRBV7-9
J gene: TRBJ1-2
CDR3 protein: CASSVGQNYGYTF